This TCR beta chain came from a study of naive and memory T cell subsets. Study outcomes and limitations: The power law exponent of TCR abundance differed between naive and memory cells. A few larger clonotypes appeared in naive repertoires, especially CD8, possibly memory cells re-expressing CD45RA.

There are a few counts of this clonotype. The antigen is unknown. CDR3 length equals 16 residues. Germline loops: CDR1 DFQATT, CDR2 SNEGSKA (reference sequence). V shed 5 bases and J 4 bases; nucleotides not matched to a gene: 13. Both TRBC1 and TRBC2 were covered by a beta constant-region primer of two equimolar oligonucleotides. Four rounds of PCR amplified the ligated cDNA using nested alpha and beta constant-region primers plus SP2. Ligation attached a single-stranded oligonucleotide with a 12-nucleotide UMI and the SP2 primer to the cDNA 3' end. In TCRdb, the UMI-ligation and nested PCR reads were re-called with MiXCR into one record per CDR3 protein. This sample has 150,000 or so distinct CDR3 sequences, with roughly 23% found just once.

The TCR was taken from a human donor in good health. The rearrangement links TRBV20-1 to TRBJ2-1; TRBD2 matches 8 bases. The sample was naive CD4+ T cells from blood. CDR3 DNA: TGCAGTGCTGTACTCTCCGGGACTAGGATTTACAATGAGCAGTTCTTC. Protein sequence: CSAVLSGTRIYNEQFF.